This T cell receptor beta chain was recovered during a study of human T cells and chemical hapten exposure. Indicated time point: patch test 3, about 24 weeks after DPC sensitization. The treatment denotes: therapeutic diphenylcyclopropenone sensitization with weekly scalp DPC. This clonotype was recorded at least ten times. The germline gives CDR1 DFQATT, CDR2 SNEGSKA (reference sequence). J gave up 4 bases and V 5 bases, and 7 bases lay outside the gene matches. The CDR3 consists of 14 residues. TCRdb independently ran MiXCR on the RACE reads; one entry per CDR3 protein. This table has 70,000 to 90,000 distinct CDR3 sequences, 10% to 13% appearing once.

The V call is TRBV20-1, the J call TRBJ2-2, with 7 nucleotides matching TRBD1. The input for sequencing was whole blood, taken in connection with sensitization to the hapten diphenylcyclopropenone (DPC). The source of this sequence is a woman in her forties or fifties with alopecia areata. Some clones in this sample may be carry-over from other donors' samples. CDR3 DNA: TGCAGTGCTTTTATACAGGGGTCCACCGGGGAGCTGTTTTTT. Translated, it gives CSAFIQGSTGELFF.